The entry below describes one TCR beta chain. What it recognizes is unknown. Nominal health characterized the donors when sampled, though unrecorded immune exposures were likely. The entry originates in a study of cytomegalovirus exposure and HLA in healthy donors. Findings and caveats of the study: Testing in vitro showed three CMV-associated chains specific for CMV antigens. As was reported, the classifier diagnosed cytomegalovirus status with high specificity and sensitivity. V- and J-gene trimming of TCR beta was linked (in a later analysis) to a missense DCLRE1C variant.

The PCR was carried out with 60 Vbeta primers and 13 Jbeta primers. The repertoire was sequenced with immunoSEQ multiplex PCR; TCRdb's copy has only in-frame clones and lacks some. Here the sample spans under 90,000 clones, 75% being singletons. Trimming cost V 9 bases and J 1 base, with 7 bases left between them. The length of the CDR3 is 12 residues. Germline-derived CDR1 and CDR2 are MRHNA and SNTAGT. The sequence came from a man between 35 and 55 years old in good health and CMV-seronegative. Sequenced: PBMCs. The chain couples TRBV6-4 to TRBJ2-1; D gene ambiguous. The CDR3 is CARRSSYNEQFF. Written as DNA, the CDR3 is TGTGCCAGAAGGAGTTCCTACAATGAGCAGTTCTTC.